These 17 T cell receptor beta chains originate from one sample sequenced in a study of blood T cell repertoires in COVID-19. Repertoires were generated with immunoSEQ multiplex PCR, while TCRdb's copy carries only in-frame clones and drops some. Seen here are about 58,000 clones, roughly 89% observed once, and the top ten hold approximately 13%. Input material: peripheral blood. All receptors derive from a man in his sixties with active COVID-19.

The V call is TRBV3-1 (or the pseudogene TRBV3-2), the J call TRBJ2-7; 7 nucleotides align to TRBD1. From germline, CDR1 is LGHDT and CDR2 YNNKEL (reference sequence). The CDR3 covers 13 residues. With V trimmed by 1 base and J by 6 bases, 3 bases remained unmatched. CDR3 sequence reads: CASSQGQGGEQYF. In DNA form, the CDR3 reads TGTGCCAGCAGCCAAGGACAGGGCGGCGAGCAGTACTTC.

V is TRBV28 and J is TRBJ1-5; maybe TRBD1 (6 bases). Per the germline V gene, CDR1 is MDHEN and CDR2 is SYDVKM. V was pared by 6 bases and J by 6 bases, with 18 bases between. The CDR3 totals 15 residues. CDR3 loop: CASSPTNRDVQPQHF. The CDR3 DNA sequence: TGTGCCAGCAGCCCCACAAACAGGGATGTTCAGCCCCAGCATTTT.

The CDR3, as DNA: TGTGCCAGCAGCCAGGGCGCTGAAGCTTTCTTT. It specifies CASSQGAEAFF. The V call is TRBV7-9, the J call TRBJ1-1; weak D call: TRBD1 (5 bases). CDR3 size: 11 residues. Trimming took 5 bases from V and 6 from J, leaving 7 bases between them. CDR1 and CDR2 (germline): SEHNR, FQNEAQ (reference sequence).

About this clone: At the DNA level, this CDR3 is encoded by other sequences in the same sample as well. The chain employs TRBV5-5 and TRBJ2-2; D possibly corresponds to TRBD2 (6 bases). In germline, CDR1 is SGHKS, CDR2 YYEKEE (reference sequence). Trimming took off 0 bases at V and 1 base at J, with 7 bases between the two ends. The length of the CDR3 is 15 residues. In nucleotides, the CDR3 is TGTGCCAGCAGCTTGGGGCGGGGGAACACCGGGGAGCTGTTTTTT. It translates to CASSLGRGNTGELFF. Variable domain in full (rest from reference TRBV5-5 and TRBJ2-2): DAGVTQSPTHLIKTRGQQVTLRCSPISGHKSVSWYQQVLGQGPQFIFQYYEKEERGRGNFPDRFSARQFPNYSSELNVNALLLGDSALYLCASSLGRGNTGELFFGEGSRLTVL.

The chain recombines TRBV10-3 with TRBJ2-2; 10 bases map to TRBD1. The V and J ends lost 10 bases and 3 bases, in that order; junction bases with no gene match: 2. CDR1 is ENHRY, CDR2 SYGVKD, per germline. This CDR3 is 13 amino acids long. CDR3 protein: CASGTGDTGELFF. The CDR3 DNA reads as TGTGCCAGCGGGACAGGGGACACCGGGGAGCTGTTTTTT.

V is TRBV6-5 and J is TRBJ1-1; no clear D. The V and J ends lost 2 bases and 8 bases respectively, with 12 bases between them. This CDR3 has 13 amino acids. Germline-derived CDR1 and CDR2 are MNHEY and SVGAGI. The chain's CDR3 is CASSYSAYGEAFF. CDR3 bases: TGTGCCAGCAGTTACAGCGCTTACGGGGAAGCTTTCTTT.

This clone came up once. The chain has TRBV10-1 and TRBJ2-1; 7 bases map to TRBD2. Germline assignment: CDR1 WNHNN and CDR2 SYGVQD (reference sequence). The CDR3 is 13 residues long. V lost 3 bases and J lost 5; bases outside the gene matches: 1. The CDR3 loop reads CASSDRGDNEQFF. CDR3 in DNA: TGCGCCAGCAGTGACCGGGGGGACAATGAGCAGTTCTTC.

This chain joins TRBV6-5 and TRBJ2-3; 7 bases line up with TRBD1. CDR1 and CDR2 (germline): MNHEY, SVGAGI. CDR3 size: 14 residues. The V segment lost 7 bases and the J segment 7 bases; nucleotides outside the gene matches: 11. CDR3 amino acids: CASISRQGLYTQYF. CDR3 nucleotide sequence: TGTGCCAGCATATCGAGACAGGGTCTTTATACGCAGTATTTT.

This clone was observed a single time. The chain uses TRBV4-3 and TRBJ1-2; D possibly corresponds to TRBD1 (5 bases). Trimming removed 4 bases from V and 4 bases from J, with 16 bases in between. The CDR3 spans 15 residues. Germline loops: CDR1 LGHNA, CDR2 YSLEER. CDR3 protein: CASSPNLDSRYGYTF. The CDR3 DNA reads TGCGCCAGCAGCCCTAACCTCGACAGCCGCTATGGCTACACCTTC.

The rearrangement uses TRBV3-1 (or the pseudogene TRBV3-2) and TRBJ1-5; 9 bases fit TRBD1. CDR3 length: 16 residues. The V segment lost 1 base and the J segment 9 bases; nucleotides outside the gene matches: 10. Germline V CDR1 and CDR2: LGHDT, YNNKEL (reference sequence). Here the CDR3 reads CASSQGTGGGGGPQHF. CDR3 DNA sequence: TGTGCCAGCAGCCAAGGAACAGGGGGCGGAGGAGGGCCCCAGCATTTT.

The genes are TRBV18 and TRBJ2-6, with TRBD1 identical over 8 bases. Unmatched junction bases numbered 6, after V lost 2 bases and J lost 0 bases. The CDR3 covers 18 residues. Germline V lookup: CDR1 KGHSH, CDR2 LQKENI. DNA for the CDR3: TGTGCCAGCTCACCAACCGGGACAGGAACCTCTGGGGCCAACGTCCTGACTTTC. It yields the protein CASSPTGTGTSGANVLTF.

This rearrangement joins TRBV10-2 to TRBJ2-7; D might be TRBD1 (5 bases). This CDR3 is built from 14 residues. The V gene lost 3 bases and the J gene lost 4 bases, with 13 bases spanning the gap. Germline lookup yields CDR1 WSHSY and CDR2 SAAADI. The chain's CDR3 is CASSEGRVPYEQYF. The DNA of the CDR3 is TGCGCCAGCAGTGAAGGCAGGGTTCCGTACGAGCAGTACTTC.

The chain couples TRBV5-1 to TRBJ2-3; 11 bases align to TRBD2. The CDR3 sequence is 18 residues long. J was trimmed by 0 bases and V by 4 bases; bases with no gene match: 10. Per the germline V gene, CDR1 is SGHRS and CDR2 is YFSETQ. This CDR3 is CASSPAVAGGSSTDTQYF. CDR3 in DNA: TGCGCCAGCAGCCCGGCGGTAGCGGGAGGGTCCAGCACAGATACGCAGTATTTT.

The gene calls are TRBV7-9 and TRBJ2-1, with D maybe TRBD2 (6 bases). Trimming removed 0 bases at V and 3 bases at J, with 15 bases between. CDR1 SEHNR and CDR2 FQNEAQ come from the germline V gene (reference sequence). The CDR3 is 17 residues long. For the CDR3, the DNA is TGTGCCAGCAGCTTAGCGCGTGGCGGGACCATCTACAATGAGCAGTTCTTC. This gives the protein CASSLARGGTIYNEQFF.

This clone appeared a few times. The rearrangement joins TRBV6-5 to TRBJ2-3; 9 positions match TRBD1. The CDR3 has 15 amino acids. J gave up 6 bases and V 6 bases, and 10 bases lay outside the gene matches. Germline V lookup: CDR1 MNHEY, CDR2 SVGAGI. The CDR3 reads CASRPGGQGYDTQYF. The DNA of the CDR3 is TGTGCCAGCAGGCCCGGGGGACAGGGATATGATACGCAGTATTTT.

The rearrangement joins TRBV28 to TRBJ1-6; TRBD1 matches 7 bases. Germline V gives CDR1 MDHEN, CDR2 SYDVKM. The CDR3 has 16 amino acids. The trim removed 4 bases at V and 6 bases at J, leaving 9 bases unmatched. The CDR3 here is CASSYQTGFGNSPLHF. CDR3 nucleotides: TGTGCCAGCAGTTACCAGACAGGGTTCGGTAATTCACCCCTCCACTTT.

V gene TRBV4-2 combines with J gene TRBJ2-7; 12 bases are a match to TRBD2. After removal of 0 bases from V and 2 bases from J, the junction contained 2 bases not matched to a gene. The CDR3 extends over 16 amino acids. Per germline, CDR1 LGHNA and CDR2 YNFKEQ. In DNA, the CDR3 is TGTGCCAGCAGCCAAGACCCTAGCGGGAGGGCCTACGAGCAGTACTTC. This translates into CASSQDPSGRAYEQYF.